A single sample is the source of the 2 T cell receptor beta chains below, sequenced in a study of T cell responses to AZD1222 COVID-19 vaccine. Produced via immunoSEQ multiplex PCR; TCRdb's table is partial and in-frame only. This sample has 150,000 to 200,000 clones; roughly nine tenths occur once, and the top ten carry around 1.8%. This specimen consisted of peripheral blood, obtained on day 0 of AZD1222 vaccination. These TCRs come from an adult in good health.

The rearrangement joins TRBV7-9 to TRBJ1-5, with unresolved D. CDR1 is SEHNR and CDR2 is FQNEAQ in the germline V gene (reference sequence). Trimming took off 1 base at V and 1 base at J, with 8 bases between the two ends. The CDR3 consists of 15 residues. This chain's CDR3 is CASSLDGRSNQPQHF. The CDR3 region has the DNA TGTGCCAGCAGCTTAGATGGACGCAGCAATCAGCCCCAGCATTTT.

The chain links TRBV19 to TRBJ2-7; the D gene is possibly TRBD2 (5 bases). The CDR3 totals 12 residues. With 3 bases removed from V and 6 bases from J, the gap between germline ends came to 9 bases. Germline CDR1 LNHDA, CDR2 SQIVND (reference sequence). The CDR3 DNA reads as TGTGCCAGTAGTATCGGTGGGAGCGAGCAGTACTTC. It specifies CASSIGGSEQYF.